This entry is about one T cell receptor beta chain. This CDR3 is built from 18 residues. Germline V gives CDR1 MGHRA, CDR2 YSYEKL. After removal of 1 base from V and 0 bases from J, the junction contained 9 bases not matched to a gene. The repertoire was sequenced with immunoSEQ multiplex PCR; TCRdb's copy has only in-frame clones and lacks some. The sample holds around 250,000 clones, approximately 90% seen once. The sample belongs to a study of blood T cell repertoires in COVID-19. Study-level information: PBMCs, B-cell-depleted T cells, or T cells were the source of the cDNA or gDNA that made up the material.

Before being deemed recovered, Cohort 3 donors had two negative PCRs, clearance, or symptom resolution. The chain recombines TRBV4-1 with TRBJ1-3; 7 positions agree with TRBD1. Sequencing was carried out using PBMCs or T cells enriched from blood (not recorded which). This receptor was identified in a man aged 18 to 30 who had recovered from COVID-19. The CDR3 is CASSQVVTGARSGNTIYF. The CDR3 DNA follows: TGCGCCAGCAGCCAAGTTGTCACAGGGGCCCGCTCTGGAAACACCATATATTTT.